This T cell receptor beta chain was recorded in a study of blood T cell repertoires in COVID-19. Background on the study: Acute-phase and convalescent COVID-19 samples originated in the United States, Italy and Spain. The analysed material was cDNA or gDNA that came from T cells, B-cell-depleted T cells, or PBMCs.

Per the authors' pipeline: Nucleated cell counts were estimated from reference gene primer amplification. Assay used: immunoSEQ multiplex PCR; TCRdb lists only in-frame clones, some missing. V and J calls and clone size follow that table, whereas D and trimming were derived from the DNA. The repertoire includes 150,000 to 200,000 clones, about 90% of them detected once, and approximately 11% sits in the top ten. V was trimmed by 0 bases and J by 5 bases, leaving 14 bases between them. Germline V gives CDR1 LGHDT, CDR2 YNNKEL (reference sequence). CDR3 size: 16 residues. Seattle researchers signed up patients amid active infection and tracked them longitudinally.

The chain is built from TRBV3-1 (or the pseudogene TRBV3-2) and TRBJ2-1; maybe TRBD2 (6 bases). The clonotype was recovered from a woman in her sixties or seventies with COVID-19, enrolled during active disease. The specimen was peripheral blood. The CDR3 coding sequence is TGTGCCAGCAGCCAAGATGTCGGGAGTCATCACAATGAGCAGTTCTTC. Its protein product is CASSQDVGSHHNEQFF.